Following are 13 T cell receptor beta chains from one sample sequenced in a study of shared T cell receptors in the human thymus. TCRdb keeps only in-frame clones here, not all; method: immunoSEQ multiplex PCR. Of roughly 710,000 clones in the sample, around 85% were seen once. In addition, the sample was reused for a study of human thymus T cells.

Sequenced sample: thymocytes. Source of these receptors: a girl under three years old with a congenital heart defect.

This chain joins TRBV7-9 and TRBJ1-4, with D uncertain. Germline CDR1 and CDR2: SEHNR and FQNEAQ (reference sequence). The CDR3 is 16 amino acids. V was shortened by 1 base and J by 8 bases, with 17 bases between the two germline ends. This chain's CDR3 is CASSLGGGRPWEKLFF. The CDR3 nucleotides read TGTGCCAGCAGCTTAGGAGGTGGGAGGCCCTGGGAAAAACTGTTTTTT.

Here the CDR3 DNA reads TGTGCCAGCAGCCAATTCGCCGGGACAGGGTGGGTTGGCTATGGCTACACCTTC. Encoded protein: CASSQFAGTGWVGYGYTF. J is TRBJ1-2 and V is TRBV16; 9 bases match TRBD1. J lost 4 bases, V lost 1 base, and 13 bases had no gene match. The CDR3 has 18 residues. CDR1 and CDR2 from the germline V gene are KGHSY and FQNENV.

The chain has TRBV5-1 and TRBJ1-2; D might be TRBD1 (6 bases). Germline V lookup: CDR1 SGHRS, CDR2 YFSETQ. With 7 bases removed from V and 4 bases from J, the gap between germline ends came to 14 bases. The CDR3 length is 13 residues. The CDR3 sequence: CASALGASYGYTF. The CDR3 DNA reads TGCGCCAGCGCCCTGGGGGCCAGCTATGGCTACACCTTC.

J is TRBJ2-1 and V is TRBV21-1; TRBD2, as called in the table, went unchecked against the DNA. TRBV21-1 constitutes a pseudogene. This CDR3 is built from 15 residues. CDR3 sequence (DNA): TGTGCCAGCACCACCTCTGAGAGCTCCTACAATGAGCAGTTCTTC. Translation: CASTTSESSYNEQFF.

The rearrangement links TRBV7-9 to TRBJ2-1, with D perhaps matching TRBD2 (5 bases). The germline CDR1 and CDR2 sequences are SEHNR and FQNEAQ (reference sequence). CDR3 size: 17 residues. V dropped 4 bases and J dropped 5 bases, with 21 bases sitting between them. In nucleotides, the CDR3 is TGTGCCAGCAGCTCAATTGCGCGGGCCAAAGCCAACAATGAGCAGTTCTTC. Amino acid sequence: CASSSIARAKANNEQFF.

The gene calls are TRBV4-1 and TRBJ2-1; 8 bases line up with TRBD2. CDR1 and CDR2 from the germline V gene are MGHRA and YSYEKL. The CDR3 is 16 amino acids. The V and J ends lost 0 bases and 7 bases, in that order; junction bases with no gene match: 8. The CDR3 DNA follows: TGCGCCAGCAGCCAAGAAGGACGGGGGGGGAGAAATGAGCAGTTCTTC. As protein: CASSQEGRGGRNEQFF.

The gene calls are TRBV19 and TRBJ2-5; D is perhaps TRBD2 (6 bases). V lost 5 bases and J 1 base, leaving 23 bases between the germline ends. The CDR3 is 18 amino acids. The germline CDR1 and CDR2 sequences are LNHDA and SQIVND (reference sequence). DNA of the CDR3: TGTGCCAGTAGTCCGGGGGTACCACCAGGGCCCGCCCAAGAGACCCAGTACTTC. Amino acid sequence: CASSPGVPPGPAQETQYF. Combining the CDR3 with reference TRBV19 and TRBJ2-5 gives the whole variable domain DGGITQSPKYLFRKEGQNVTLSCEQNLNHDAMYWYRQDPGQGLRLIYYSQIVNDFQKGDIAEGYSVSREKKESFPLTVTSAQKNPTAFYLCASSPGVPPGPAQETQYFGPGTRLLVL.

The chain combines TRBV9 with TRBJ2-7, with 12 bases identical to TRBD2. The CDR3 has 15 residues. Germline CDR1 and CDR2: SGDLS and YYNGEE. Trimming at V came to 0 bases and at J to 3 bases, leaving 1 base not matched to a gene. The CDR3 DNA reads TGTGCCAGCAGCGTAGGACTAGCGGGGGTCTACGAGCAGTACTTC. This sequence encodes CASSVGLAGVYEQYF.

The V call is TRBV5-1, the J call TRBJ1-2; 7 bases are shared with TRBD1. The V gene's germline CDR1 is SGHRS and CDR2 YFSETQ. The CDR3 totals 15 residues. After removal of 7 bases from V and 3 bases from J, the junction contained 12 bases not matched to a gene. The CDR3 loop reads CASQEDRAIDYGYTF. CDR3 DNA sequence: TGCGCCAGCCAAGAAGACAGGGCCATAGACTATGGCTACACCTTC.

This clone was seen more than once but under ten times. J is TRBJ1-3 and V is TRBV7-2; unclear D gene. The CDR3 is 17 amino acids. Per germline, CDR1 SGHTA and CDR2 FQGNSA. V shed 4 bases and J shed 0 bases, with 16 bases lying between them. CDR3 region: CASSSPTEFSSGNTIYF. The CDR3 coding sequence is TGTGCCAGCAGCTCCCCAACAGAGTTTTCCTCTGGAAACACCATATATTTT.

The chain has TRBV28 and TRBJ1-1; tentative D call: TRBD1 (6 bases). The V gene lost 2 bases and the J gene lost 0 bases, with 10 bases spanning the gap. The CDR3 totals 15 residues. Germline assignment: CDR1 MDHEN and CDR2 SYDVKM. The CDR3 sequence is CASSLGYRVNTEAFF. Here the CDR3 DNA reads TGTGCCAGCAGTTTAGGTTACAGGGTGAACACTGAAGCTTTCTTT. The full variable domain, its missing parts supplied by reference TRBV28 and TRBJ1-1, is DVKVTQSSRYLVKRTGEKVFLECVQDMDHENMFWYRQDPGLGLRLIYFSYDVKMKEKGDIPEGYSVSREKKERFSLILESASTNQTSMYLCASSLGYRVNTEAFFGQGTRLTVV.

The chain joins TRBV6-4 to TRBJ2-6; weak D call: TRBD1 (6 bases). Trimming took off 6 bases at V and 4 bases at J, with 13 bases between the two ends. The CDR3 has 15 residues. Germline lookup yields CDR1 MRHNA and CDR2 SNTAGT. As DNA, the CDR3 is TGTGCCAGCAGCCCCACAGGGTCAGGGGCCAACGTCCTGACTTTC. Its translation is CASSPTGSGANVLTF.

This chain links TRBV7-2 with TRBJ1-2, with D unresolved. The CDR3 totals 15 residues. Trimming stripped 0 bases from V and 5 bases from J, with 13 bases between. Per germline, CDR1 SGHTA and CDR2 FQGNSA. The CDR3: CASSLALAPSYGYTF. CDR3 coding DNA: TGTGCCAGCAGCTTAGCGCTGGCACCCTCTTATGGCTACACCTTC.